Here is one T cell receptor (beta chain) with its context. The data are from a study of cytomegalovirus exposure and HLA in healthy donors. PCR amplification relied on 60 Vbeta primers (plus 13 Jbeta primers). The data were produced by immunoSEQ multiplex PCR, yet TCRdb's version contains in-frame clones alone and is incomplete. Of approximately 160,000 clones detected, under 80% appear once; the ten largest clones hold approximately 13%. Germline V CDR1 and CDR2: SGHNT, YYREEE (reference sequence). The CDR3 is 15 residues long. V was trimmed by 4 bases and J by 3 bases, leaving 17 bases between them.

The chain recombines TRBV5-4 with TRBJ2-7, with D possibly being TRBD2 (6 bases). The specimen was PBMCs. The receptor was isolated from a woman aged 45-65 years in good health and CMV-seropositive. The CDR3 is CASSHGEATFYEQYF. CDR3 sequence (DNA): TGTGCCAGCAGCCATGGGGAGGCGACGTTCTACGAGCAGTACTTC. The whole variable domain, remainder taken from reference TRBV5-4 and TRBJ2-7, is ETGVTQSPTHLIKTRGQQVTLRCSSQSGHNTVSWYQQALGQGPQFIFQYYREEENGRGNFPPRFSGLQFPNYSSELNVNALELDDSALYLCASSHGEATFYEQYFGPGTRLTVT.